This T cell receptor beta chain derives from a study of technical replicates of blood from a handful of donors. TCRdb's copy holds only in-frame clones and misses some; the assay was immunoSEQ multiplex PCR. The table includes 70,000 to 85,000 clones, 97% detected once. The CDR3 consists of 15 residues. The TCR originated in a human donor in good health. This rearrangement joins TRBV21-1 to TRBJ1-5; whether TRBD1, the table's D call, matches the DNA was not checked. TRBV21-1 is a documented pseudogene. Sequencing was performed on T cells isolated from PBMCs. The CDR3: CASSRSGQNNQPQHF. The CDR3 region has the DNA TGTGCCAGCAGCAGGAGTGGACAGAACAATCAGCCCCAGCATTTT.